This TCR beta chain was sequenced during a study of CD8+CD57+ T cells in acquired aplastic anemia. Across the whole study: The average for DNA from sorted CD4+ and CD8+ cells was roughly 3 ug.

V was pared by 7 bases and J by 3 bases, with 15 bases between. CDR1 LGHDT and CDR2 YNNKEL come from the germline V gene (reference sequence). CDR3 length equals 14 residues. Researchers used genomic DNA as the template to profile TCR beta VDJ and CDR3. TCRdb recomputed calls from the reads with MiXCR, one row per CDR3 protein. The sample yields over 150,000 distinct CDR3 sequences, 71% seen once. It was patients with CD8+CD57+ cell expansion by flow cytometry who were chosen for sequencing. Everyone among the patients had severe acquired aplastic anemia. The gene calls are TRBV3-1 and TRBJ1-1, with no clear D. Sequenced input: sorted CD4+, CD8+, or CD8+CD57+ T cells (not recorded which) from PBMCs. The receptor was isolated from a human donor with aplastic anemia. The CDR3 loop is CASNEHGSYTEAFF. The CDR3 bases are TGTGCCAGCAACGAACACGGGTCTTACACTGAAGCTTTCTTT. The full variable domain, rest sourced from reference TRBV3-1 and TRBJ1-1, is DTAVSQTPKYLVTQMGNDKSIKCEQNLGHDTMYWYKQDSKKFLKIMFSYNNKELIINETVPNRFSPKSPDKAHLNLHINSLELGDSAVYFCASNEHGSYTEAFFGQGTRLTVV.